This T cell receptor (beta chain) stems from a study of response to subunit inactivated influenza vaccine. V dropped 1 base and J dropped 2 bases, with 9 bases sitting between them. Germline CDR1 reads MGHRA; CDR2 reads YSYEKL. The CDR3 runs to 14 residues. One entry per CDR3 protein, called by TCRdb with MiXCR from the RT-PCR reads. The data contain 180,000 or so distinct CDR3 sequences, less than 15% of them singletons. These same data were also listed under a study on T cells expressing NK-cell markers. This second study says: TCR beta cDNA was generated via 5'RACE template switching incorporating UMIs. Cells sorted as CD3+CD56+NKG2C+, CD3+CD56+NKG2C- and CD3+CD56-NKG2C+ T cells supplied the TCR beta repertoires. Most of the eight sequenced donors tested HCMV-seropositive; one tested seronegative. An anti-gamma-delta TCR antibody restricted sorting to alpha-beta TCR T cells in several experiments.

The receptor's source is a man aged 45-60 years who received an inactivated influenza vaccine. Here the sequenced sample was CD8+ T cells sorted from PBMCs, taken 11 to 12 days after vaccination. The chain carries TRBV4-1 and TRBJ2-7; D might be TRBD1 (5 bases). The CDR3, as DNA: TGCGCCAGCAGCCAAGGGACACAAGCCTACGAGCAGTACTTC. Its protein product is CASSQGTQAYEQYF.